The clone carrying this T cell receptor (beta chain) was observed a few times. Its target is not known. The data belong to a study of glioma-infiltrating T cells. Study background: Glioma patients had dexamethasone for six or fewer days before surgery.

Study-level findings and limits: Patients with low tissue-blood divergence carried a signature set of shared blood CDR3 motifs.

Amplification of TCR alpha and beta CDR3 regions from RNA used iRepertoire nested multiplex PCR. MiXCR, run by TCRdb on the multiplex PCR reads, gives a single entry per CDR3 protein. The sample carries 300,000 to 400,000 distinct CDR3 sequences, around 45% recorded once. This TCR derives from a human donor with low-grade glioma or glioblastoma, undergoing nonglioma brain surgery, or in good health (not recorded which). Input material: glioma tissue, nonneoplastic brain tissue, or PBMCs (not recorded which).

CDR3: CASTLGLIGGTSDEQYF. CDR3 DNA sequence: TGTGCCAGCACGTTAGGTCTTATCGGGGGGACGAGCGACGAGCAGTACTTC. The chain links TRBV28 to TRBJ2-7; TRBD2 matches 7 bases. Germline V gives CDR1 MDHEN, CDR2 SYDVKM. The CDR3 has 17 residues. The junction had 20 bases not matched to a gene; V was cut back by 7 bases and J by 5 bases.